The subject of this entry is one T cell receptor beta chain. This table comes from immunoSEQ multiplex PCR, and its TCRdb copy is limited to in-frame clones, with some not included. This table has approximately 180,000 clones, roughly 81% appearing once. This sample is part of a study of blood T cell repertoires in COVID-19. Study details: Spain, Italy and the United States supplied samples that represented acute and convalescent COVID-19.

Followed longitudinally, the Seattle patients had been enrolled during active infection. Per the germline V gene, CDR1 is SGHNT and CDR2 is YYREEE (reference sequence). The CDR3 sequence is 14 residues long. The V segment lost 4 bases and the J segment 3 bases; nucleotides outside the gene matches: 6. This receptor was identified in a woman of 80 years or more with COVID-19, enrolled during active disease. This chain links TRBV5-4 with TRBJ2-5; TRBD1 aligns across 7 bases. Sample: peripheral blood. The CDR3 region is CASSPHDREETQYF. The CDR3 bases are TGTGCCAGCAGCCCCCACGACAGGGAAGAGACCCAGTACTTC.